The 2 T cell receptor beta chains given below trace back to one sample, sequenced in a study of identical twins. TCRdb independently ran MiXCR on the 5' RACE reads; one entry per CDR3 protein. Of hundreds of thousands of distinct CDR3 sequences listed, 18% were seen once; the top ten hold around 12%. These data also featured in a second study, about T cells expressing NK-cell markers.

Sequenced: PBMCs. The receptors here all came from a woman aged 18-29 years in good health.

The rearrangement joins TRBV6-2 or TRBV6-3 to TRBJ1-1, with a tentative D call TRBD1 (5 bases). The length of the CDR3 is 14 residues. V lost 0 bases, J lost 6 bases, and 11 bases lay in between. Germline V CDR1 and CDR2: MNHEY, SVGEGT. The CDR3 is CASSYSPTGPEAFF. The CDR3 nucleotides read TGTGCCAGCAGTTACTCACCGACGGGGCCTGAAGCTTTCTTT.

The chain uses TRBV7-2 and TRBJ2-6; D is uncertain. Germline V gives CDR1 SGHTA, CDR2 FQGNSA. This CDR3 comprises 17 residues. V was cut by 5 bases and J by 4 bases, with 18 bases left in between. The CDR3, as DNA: TGTGCCAGCAGCGCCAAGGGCGGAGCGTCCGGGGCCAACGTCCTGACTTTC. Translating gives CASSAKGGASGANVLTF.